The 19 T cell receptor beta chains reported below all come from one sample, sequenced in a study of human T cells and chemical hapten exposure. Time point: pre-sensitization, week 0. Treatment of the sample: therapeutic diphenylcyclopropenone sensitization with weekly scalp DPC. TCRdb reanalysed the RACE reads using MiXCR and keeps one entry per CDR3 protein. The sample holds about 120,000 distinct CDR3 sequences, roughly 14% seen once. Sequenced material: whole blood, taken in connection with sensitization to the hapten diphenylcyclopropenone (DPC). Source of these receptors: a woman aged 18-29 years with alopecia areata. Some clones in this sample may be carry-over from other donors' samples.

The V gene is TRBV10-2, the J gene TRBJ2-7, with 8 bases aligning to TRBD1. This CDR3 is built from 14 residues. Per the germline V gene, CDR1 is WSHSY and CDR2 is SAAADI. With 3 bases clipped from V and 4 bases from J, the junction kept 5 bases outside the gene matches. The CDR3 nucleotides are TGCGCCAGCAGTGATCGGACAGGGAGTTACGAGCAGTACTTC. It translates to CASSDRTGSYEQYF.

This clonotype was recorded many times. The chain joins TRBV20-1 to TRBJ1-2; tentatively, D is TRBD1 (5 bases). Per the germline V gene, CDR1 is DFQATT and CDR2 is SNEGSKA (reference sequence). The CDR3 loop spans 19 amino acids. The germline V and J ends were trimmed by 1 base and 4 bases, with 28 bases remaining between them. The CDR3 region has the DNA TGCAGTGCTAGAGTACACCCTGGGGGGGTTGCCGCAGACCCCTATGGCTACACCTTC. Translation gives CSARVHPGGVAADPYGYTF.

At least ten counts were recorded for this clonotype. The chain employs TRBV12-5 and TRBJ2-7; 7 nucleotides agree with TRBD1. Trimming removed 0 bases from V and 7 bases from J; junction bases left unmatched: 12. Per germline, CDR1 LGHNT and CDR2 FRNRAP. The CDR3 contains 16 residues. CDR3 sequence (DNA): TGTGCTAGTGGTTTGGTATTTGGGACAGCCCGTTGGGAGCAGTACTTC. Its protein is CASGLVFGTARWEQYF.

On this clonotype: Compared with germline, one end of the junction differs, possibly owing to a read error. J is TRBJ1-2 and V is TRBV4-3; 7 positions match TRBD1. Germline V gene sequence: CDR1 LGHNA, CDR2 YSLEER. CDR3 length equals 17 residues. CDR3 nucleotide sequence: TGCGCCAGCAGCCAGGATCTCTTAAGGACAGGACCCTATGGCTTCACCTTC. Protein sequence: CASSQDLLRTGPYGFTF.

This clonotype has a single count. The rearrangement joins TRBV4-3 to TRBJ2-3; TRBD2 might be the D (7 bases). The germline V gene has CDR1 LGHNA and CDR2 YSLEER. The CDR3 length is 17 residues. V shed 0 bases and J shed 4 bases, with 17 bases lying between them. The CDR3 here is CASSQESGRGRADTQYF. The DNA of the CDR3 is TGCGCCAGCAGCCAAGAAAGTGGGCGGGGGCGCGCAGATACGCAGTATTTT.

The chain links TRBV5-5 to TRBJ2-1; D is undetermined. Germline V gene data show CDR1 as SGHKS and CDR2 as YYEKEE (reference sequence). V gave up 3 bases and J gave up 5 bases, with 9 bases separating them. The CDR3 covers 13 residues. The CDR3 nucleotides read TGTGCCAGCAGCTATCAATTTGACAATGAGCAGTTCTTC. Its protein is CASSYQFDNEQFF.

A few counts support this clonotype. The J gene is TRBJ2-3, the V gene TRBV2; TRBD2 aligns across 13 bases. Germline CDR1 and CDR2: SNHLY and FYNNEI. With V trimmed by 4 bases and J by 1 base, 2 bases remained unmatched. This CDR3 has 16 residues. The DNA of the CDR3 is TGTGCCAGCAGTGGGGGGACTAGCGGGGGCACAGATACGCAGTATTTT. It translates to CASSGGTSGGTDTQYF.

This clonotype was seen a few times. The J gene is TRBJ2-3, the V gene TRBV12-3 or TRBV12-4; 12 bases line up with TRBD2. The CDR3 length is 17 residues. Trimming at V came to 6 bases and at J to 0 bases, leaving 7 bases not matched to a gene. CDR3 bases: TGTGCCAGCAGCCCCGGACTAGCGGGGATCAGCACAGATACGCAGTATTTT. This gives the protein CASSPGLAGISTDTQYF.

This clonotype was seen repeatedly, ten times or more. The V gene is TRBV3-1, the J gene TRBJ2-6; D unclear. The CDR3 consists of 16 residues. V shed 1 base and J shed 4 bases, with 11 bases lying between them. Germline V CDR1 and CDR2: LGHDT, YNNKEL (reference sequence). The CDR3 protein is CASSQASPPGANVLTF. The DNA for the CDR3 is TGTGCCAGCAGCCAAGCCAGTCCACCCGGGGCCAACGTCCTGACTTTC.

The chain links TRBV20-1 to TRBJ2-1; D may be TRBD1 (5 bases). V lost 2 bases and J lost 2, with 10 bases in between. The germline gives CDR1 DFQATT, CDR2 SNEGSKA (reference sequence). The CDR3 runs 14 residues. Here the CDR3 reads CSARLAGTYNEQFF. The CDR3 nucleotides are TGCAGTGCTAGACTGGCAGGGACCTACAATGAGCAGTTCTTC.

The CDR3: CAIMGDTDTQYF. In DNA, the CDR3 is TGTGCCATCATGGGGGACACAGATACGCAGTATTTT. The chain employs TRBV10-3 and TRBJ2-3; D possibly matches TRBD1 or TRBD2 (5 bases each). This CDR3 is 12 amino acids long. The V gene lost 7 bases and the J gene lost 2 bases, with 7 bases spanning the gap. Germline assignment: CDR1 ENHRY and CDR2 SYGVKD.

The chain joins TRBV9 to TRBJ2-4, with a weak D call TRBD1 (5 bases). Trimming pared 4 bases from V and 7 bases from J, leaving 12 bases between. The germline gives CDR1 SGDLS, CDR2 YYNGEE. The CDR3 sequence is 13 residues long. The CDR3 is CASSQDMGNIQYF. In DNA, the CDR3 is TGTGCCAGCAGCCAGGACATGGGGAACATTCAGTACTTC.

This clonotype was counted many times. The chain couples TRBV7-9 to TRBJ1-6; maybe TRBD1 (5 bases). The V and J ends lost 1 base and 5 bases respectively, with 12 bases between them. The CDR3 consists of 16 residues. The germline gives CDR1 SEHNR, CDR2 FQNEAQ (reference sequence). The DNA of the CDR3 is TGTGCCAGCAGCTTAGGAGGGGTTTTCAATAATTCACCCCTCCACTTT. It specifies CASSLGGVFNNSPLHF.

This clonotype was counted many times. The CDR3 nucleotides read TGTGCCAGCAGCCCCCAGACCCAGTACTTC. Translating it yields CASSPQTQYF. The rearrangement links TRBV6-2 or TRBV6-3 to TRBJ2-5; D not certain. Germline CDR1 is MNHEY and CDR2 is SVGEGT. This CDR3 spans 10 amino acids. V was pared by 6 bases and J by 6 bases, with 5 bases between.

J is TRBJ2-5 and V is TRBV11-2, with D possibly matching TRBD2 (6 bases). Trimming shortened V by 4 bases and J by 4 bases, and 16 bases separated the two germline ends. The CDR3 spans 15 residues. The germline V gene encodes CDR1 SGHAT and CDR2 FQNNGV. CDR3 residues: CASSSLAGRGETQYF. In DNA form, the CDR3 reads TGTGCCAGCAGCTCTCTGGCGGGGCGGGGAGAGACCCAGTACTTC.

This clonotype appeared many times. Here the CDR3 DNA reads TGTGCCAGCATAGGAGGACAGGGTGAAAACATTCAGTACTTC. It is translated as CASIGGQGENIQYF. V usage is TRBV3-2 and J usage is TRBJ2-4; no check of the table's D call, TRBD1, against the DNA was made. TRBV3-2 is termed a pseudogene. This CDR3 has 14 amino acids.

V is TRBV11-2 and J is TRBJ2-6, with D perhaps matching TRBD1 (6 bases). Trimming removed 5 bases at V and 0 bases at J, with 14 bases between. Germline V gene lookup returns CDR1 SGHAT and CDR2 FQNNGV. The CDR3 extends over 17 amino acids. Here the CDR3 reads CASSPFTDSSGANVLTF. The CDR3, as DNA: TGTGCCAGCAGCCCATTTACGGACAGCTCTGGGGCCAACGTCCTGACTTTC.

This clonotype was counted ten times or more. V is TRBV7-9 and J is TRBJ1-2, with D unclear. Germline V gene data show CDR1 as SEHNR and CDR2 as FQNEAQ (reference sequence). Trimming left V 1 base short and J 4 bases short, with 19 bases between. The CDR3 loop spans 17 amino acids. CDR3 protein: CASSLVVRKSPSYGYTF. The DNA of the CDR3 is TGTGCCAGCAGCTTAGTGGTCCGGAAGAGCCCGTCCTATGGCTACACCTTC.

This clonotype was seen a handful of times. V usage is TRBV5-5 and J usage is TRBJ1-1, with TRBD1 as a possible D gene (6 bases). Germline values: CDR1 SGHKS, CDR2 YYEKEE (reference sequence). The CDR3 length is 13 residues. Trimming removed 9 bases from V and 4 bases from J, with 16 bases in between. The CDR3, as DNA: TGTGCCACCCGACAGGTCCTCGGCACTGAAGCTTTCTTT. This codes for CATRQVLGTEAFF.